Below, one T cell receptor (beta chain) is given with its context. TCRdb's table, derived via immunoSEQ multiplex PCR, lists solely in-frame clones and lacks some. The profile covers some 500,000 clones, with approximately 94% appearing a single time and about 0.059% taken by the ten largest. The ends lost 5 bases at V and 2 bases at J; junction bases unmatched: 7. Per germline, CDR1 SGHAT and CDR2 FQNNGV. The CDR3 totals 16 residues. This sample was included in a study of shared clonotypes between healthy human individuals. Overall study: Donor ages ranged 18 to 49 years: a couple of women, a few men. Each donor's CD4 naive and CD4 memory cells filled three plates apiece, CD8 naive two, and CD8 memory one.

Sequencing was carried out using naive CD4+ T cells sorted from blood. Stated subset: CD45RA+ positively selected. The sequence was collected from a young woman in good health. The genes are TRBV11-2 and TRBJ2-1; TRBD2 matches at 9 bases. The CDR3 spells CASSRIAGATYNEQFF. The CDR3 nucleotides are TGTGCCAGCAGCCGGATAGCGGGAGCGACCTACAATGAGCAGTTCTTC.